This T cell receptor (beta chain) was found in a study of OX40 agonist ivuxolimab in advanced cancers. Study-wide context: Ivuxolimab, which targeted the costimulatory receptor OX40 (CD134), was an agonistic, fully human IgG2 monoclonal antibody. Intravenous ivuxolimab was administered to patients every 2 weeks at six dose levels: 0.01, 0.1, 0.3, 1.5, 3 and 10 mg/kg. Of the 50 or so patients in dose escalation, about 20 had hepatocellular carcinoma, some 15 had melanoma, 9 had renal cell carcinoma and 9 had head and neck cancer. The dose-escalation cohort was 82.7% male with a mean age of about 60 years, ranging from roughly 20 to 80. Prior anti-PD-1, anti-PD-L1 or anti-CTLA-4 therapy was permitted, and checkpoint inhibitors had been received by approximately 39% of dose-escalation patients. Three dose-escalation patients achieved partial responses, one with hepatocellular carcinoma and two with cutaneous melanoma. The point of sequencing TCRbeta in the periphery was to test whether ivuxolimab changed TCR sequence diversity and drove clonal T-cell expansion. The monotherapy dose-escalation portion (N ≈ 52 patients) of the phase I ivuxolimab trial is reported in the paper.

For sequencing of the TCRbeta CDR3 region, genomic DNA was extracted from the sorted cells. The immunoSEQ Assay was used to sequence the TCRbeta CDR3 regions. TCRdb provides this immuneACCESS table in a form limited to in-frame rearrangements. Some clones are lacking; in checked studies, under half of them reflect an unresolved V gene, and why the rest are absent is not known. In all, the sample holds 65,000 to 85,000 clones, and 85% of those were seen once. The ten most abundant clones make up 3.1% of the sample. Concerning this clone: Its antigen is not yet known. No quality values exist for individual bases; no much larger clone is one base distant.

Patients with a history of autoimmune disease or receiving systemic immunosuppression were excluded from the trial. Peripheral blood for TCR sequencing was drawn from every dose cohort at baseline, at cycle 4 day 1 and at cycle 7 day 1. The samples were taken from a phase I, first-in-human, multicenter, open-label dose-escalation trial of ivuxolimab. Adults with locally advanced or metastatic melanoma, renal cell, hepatocellular, or head and neck squamous cell carcinoma were enrolled in the trial. Before TCR sequencing, CD4+ T cells and CD8+ T cells were sorted from peripheral blood as separate populations. Points the paper makes about the study in general: In the 0.1-3.0 mg/kg groups, partial responders had among the lowest normalized peripheral clonal expansion, particularly in CD8+ T cells. Low levels of normalized T-cell clonal expansion were also seen in some patients who did not respond. At doses of 0.1 to 3.0 mg/kg, clonal expansion of both CD4+ and CD8+ blood T cells was observed from baseline to week 6. The antigen specificity of the clonally expanded peripheral T cells was not determined. After ivuxolimab, CD8+ T cells had more expanded clones than CD4+ T cells on average.

The trim is 0 bases for V and 2 bases for J, with a gap of 17 bases between the germline ends. Per the germline V gene (reference sequence), SEHNR is the CDR1 and FQNEAQ is the CDR2. Measured from the cysteine to the phenylalanine, the CDR3 is 17 residues long. The CDR3 DNA has 51 bases and is translated from base 1. This sequence originates from an adult with an advanced solid tumor such as melanoma, head and neck, liver or kidney cancer. This chain joins TRBV7-9 to TRBJ2-7, with no confident D gene call. The sequenced sample was CD4+ or CD8+ T cells sorted from blood, obtained in a trial of the OX40 agonist ivuxolimab. The CDR3 protein is CASSLAGSLIRAYEQYF. The DNA reads TGTGCCAGCAGCTTAGCCGGCAGTCTCATACGTGCCTACGAGCAGTACTTC.